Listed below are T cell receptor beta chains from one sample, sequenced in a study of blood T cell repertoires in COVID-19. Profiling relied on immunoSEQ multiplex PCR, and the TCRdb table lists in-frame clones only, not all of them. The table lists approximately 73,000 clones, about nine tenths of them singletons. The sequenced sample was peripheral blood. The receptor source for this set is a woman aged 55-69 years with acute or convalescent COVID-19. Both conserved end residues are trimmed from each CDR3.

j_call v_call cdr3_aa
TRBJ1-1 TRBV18 ASSKSPDRENTEAF
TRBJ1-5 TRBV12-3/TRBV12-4 ASRNEGNQPQH
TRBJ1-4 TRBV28 ASSRQGFNEKLF
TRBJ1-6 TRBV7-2 ASSPRWGRGTLH
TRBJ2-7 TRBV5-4 ASSLHQGYEQY
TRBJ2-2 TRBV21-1 ASSKVGQGILANTGELF
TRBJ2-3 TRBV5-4 ASSLTSGLGTDTQY
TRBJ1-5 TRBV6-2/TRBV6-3 ASSGDRTTYQPQH
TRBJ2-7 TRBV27 ASSLRGDYEQY
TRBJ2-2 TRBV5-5 ASSLAASPRGIGGELF
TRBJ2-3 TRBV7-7 ASSLGGSADTQY
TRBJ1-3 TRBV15 ATSRDNYGNTIY
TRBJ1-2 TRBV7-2 ASSLAETGFSNYGYT
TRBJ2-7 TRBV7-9 ASSLVQGKTYEQY
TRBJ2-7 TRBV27 ASSFNGGANEQY
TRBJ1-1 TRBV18 ASSQYRFEWTEAF
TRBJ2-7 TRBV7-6 ASSLWQREAHEQY
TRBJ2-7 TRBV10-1 ASSPGQGAATNETRAVQY
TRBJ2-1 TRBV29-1 SVPRGTRINEQF
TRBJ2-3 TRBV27 AIGLAGGTDTQY
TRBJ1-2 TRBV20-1 SASGDNAIYGYT
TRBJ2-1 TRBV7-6 ASSSSGFLYNEQF
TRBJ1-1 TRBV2 ASSEEGVNTEAF
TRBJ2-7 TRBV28 ASRSGQGLDYEQY
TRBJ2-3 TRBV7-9 ASSPPGLALGDTQY
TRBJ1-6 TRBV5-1 ASSSQGQRSPLH
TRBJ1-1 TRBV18 ASSYTVTEAF
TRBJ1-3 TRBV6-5 ASSYSGHAGNTIY
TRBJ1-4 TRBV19 ASSMGDRGREKLF
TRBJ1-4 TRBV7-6 ASSSARDRGNEKLF
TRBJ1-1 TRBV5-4 ASSPISFQGAETEAF
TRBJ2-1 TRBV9 ASSRSSMENNEQF
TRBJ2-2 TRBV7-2 ASSFPRAGEKAGELF
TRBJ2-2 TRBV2 ASTSLTAGGELF
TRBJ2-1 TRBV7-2 ASSQGTGRGEQF
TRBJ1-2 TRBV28 ASNSGNYGYT
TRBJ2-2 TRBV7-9 ASSLRGRALSGELF
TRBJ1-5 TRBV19 ASNQGYSNQPQH
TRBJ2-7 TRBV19 ASSTQREGSEQY
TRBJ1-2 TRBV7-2 ASSEGYGYT
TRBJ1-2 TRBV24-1 ATSDPNALAASYT
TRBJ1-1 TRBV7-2 ASSSPTGGIKEAF
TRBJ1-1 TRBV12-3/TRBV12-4 ASNRQGAAEAF
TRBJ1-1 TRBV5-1 ASSLSTGGNLAEAF
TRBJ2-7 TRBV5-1 ASSLESGIGDEQY
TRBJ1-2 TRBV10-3 AISENRENYGYT
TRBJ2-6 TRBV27 ASSSTGEAGANVLT
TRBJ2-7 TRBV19 ASSGLAGGSYEQY
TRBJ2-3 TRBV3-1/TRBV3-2 ASSQPGGVRTQY
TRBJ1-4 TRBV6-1 ASSDRGRLDEKLF
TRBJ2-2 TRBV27 ASNDSGGGGELF
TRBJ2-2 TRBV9 ASSVATNTGELF
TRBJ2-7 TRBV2 ASEWGAGGNYEQY
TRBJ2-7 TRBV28 ASTQGSSSYEQY